These 25 T cell receptor beta chains came from one sample sequenced in a study of vaccination and CD4 T cells after COVID-19. These receptors lack a known antigen. Cultured CD4+ T-cell DNA underwent Oncomine TCR Beta short-read sequencing. Each CDR3 protein is one row after TCRdb ran MiXCR on the PCR reads. The data show some 18,000 distinct CDR3 sequences, with about three quarters seen just once and less than 20% held by the top ten. Treatment given: approximately 11-day PBMC culture with coronavirus spike peptide pools or control peptides (ViraFEST assay). Sequenced here: CD4+ T cells from blood, cultured in vitro, sampled after SARS-CoV-2 vaccination. The source of these receptors is a human donor who received a COVID-19 vaccine.

The J gene is TRBJ1-1, the V gene TRBV7-9; possible D gene TRBD1, 5 bases. In germline, CDR1 is SEHNR, CDR2 FQNEAQ (reference sequence). The CDR3 length is 15 residues. V gave up 4 bases and J gave up 1 base, with 13 bases separating them. The CDR3 here is CASSSSDKKNTEAFF. Written as DNA, the CDR3 is TGTGCCAGCAGCTCCTCGGACAAGAAGAACACTGAAGCTTTCTTT.

The chain is built from TRBV5-1 and TRBJ1-3; 9 bases agree with TRBD1. Germline CDR1 reads SGHRS; CDR2 reads YFSETQ. V lost 4 bases and J lost 8; bases outside the gene matches: 13. This CDR3 comprises 16 residues. CDR3: CASSPQGTGRADTIYF. CDR3 in DNA: TGCGCCAGCAGCCCGCAAGGGACAGGGAGGGCGGACACCATATATTTT.

This clonotype appeared once. Here the CDR3 DNA reads TGTGCCTGGAGGTACACCTGGACAGTTAACTATGGCTACACCTTC. It encodes CAWRYTWTVNYGYTF. The chain carries TRBV30 and TRBJ1-2, with D perhaps TRBD1 (6 bases). The CDR3 extends over 15 amino acids. Germline lookup yields CDR1 GTSNPN and CDR2 SVGIG (reference sequence). V was cut by 3 bases and J by 1 base, with 15 bases left in between.

The V and J genes are TRBV5-4 and TRBJ2-3; 12 positions agree with TRBD2. Unmatched junction bases numbered 6, after V lost 4 bases and J lost 3 bases. Looked up from germline, CDR1 is SGHNT and CDR2 is YYREEE (reference sequence). This CDR3 contains 16 residues. CDR3 residues: CASSQASGGETDTQYF. The CDR3 nucleotides read TGTGCCAGCAGCCAAGCTAGCGGGGGGGAAACAGATACGCAGTATTTT.

V usage is TRBV20-1 and J usage is TRBJ2-5; 8 nucleotides agree with TRBD1. CDR3 length: 13 residues. Trimming removed 0 bases from V and 5 bases from J; junction bases left unmatched: 2. From germline, CDR1 is DFQATT and CDR2 SNEGSKA (reference sequence). The CDR3 region has the DNA TGCAGTGCTAGAGAGGACAGGGAGGAGACCCAGTACTTC. Its protein is CSAREDREETQYF.

This clonotype was seen more than once but under ten times. This chain uses TRBV10-1 with TRBJ1-4; no clear D gene. The V end was cut by 0 bases, the J end by 8 bases, with 10 bases between. The CDR3 length is 14 residues. From germline, CDR1 is WNHNN and CDR2 SYGVQD (reference sequence). The DNA for the CDR3 is TGCGCCAGCAGTGAGTCGACGTCGGAGGAAAAACTGTTTTTT. Translation gives CASSESTSEEKLFF.

V and J are TRBV27 and TRBJ2-2; D is undetermined. The length of the CDR3 is 14 residues. The V gene's germline CDR1 is MNHEY and CDR2 SMNVEV (reference sequence). Trimming stripped 6 bases from V and 2 bases from J, with 10 bases between. The CDR3 is CASSLQRNTGELFF. The DNA of the CDR3 is TGTGCCAGCAGCCTTCAGAGAAACACCGGGGAGCTGTTTTTT.

This chain uses TRBV19 with TRBJ1-1; unclear D gene. Germline V gives CDR1 LNHDA, CDR2 SQIVND (reference sequence). V lost 4 bases and J 5 bases, leaving 5 bases between the germline ends. The CDR3 totals 11 residues. CDR3 region: CASSRRTEAFF. In DNA, the CDR3 is TGTGCCAGTAGTAGGAGGACTGAAGCTTTCTTT.

The genes are TRBV7-8 and TRBJ1-6; D is possibly TRBD1 (5 bases). The CDR3 extends over 16 amino acids. Trimming removed 4 bases from V and 6 bases from J, with 16 bases in between. Germline CDR1 SGHVS, CDR2 FQNEAQ. CDR3 bases: TGTGCCAGCAGCTCCACGGGCAGGGCAAGTAATTCACCCCTCCACTTT. Translated: CASSSTGRASNSPLHF.

The chain recombines TRBV6-1 with TRBJ2-5; 8 bases match TRBD2. V trimming: 7 bases; J trimming: 5 bases; junction bases outside the gene matches: 12. The CDR3 covers 15 residues. Per germline, CDR1 MNHNS and CDR2 SASEGT. The CDR3 region has the DNA TGTGCCAGCACCTCTGACGGGGGGGCCCGGGAGACCCAGTACTTC. It specifies CASTSDGGARETQYF.

The rearrangement links TRBV20-1 to TRBJ2-1, with D perhaps matching TRBD2 (6 bases). V was clipped by 6 bases and J by 9 bases, with 15 bases between them. Germline loops: CDR1 DFQATT, CDR2 SNEGSKA (reference sequence). The CDR3 contains 12 residues. The CDR3 loop reads CSARGAIREQFF. The CDR3 nucleotides read TGCAGTGCGCGGGGAGCCATCCGTGAGCAGTTCTTC.

This clonotype occurred once. This sequence joins TRBV5-6 and TRBJ2-1, with 8 bases aligning to TRBD2. V gave up 4 bases and J gave up 4 bases; unmatched junction bases: 4. The CDR3 length is 14 residues. Per germline, CDR1 SGHDT and CDR2 YYEEEE. The CDR3 DNA is TGTGCCAGCAGCGCGGGACTAGTTTACAATGAGCAGTTCTTC. It translates to CASSAGLVYNEQFF.

The gene calls are TRBV6-1 and TRBJ1-6, with 7 nucleotides matching TRBD1. With 6 bases clipped from V and 7 bases from J, the junction kept 9 bases outside the gene matches. Germline values: CDR1 MNHNS, CDR2 SASEGT. This CDR3 is built from 15 residues. CDR3 coding DNA: TGTGCCAGCAGCCCCTTCGGACAGGTCAATTCACCCCTCCACTTT. Protein: CASSPFGQVNSPLHF.

The chain is built from TRBV12-3 or TRBV12-4 and TRBJ2-3; D perhaps matches TRBD1 (5 bases). CDR3 length: 16 amino acids. V lost 7 bases to trimming and J lost 0 bases, with 17 bases between them. CDR3 in amino acids: CASTPLGVGSTDTQYF. The CDR3, as DNA: TGTGCCAGCACCCCGCTAGGGGTAGGTAGCACAGATACGCAGTATTTT.

This clonotype was picked up one time. One end of the junction does not line up with germline, which may come from a read error. The V gene is TRBV2, the J gene TRBJ1-3; D ambiguous. CDR3 length: 16 residues. CDR1 is SNHLY, CDR2 FYNNEI, per germline. CDR3 sequence: CASSSPASPTGNTIYF. The CDR3 nucleotides are TGTGCTAGCAGTTCCCCAGCTAGTCCGACTGGAAACACCATATATTTT.

V gene TRBV20-1 combines with J gene TRBJ1-1; the match to TRBD1 covers 7 bases. Germline V gene sequence: CDR1 DFQATT, CDR2 SNEGSKA (reference sequence). Trimming at V came to 6 bases and at J to 0 bases, leaving 7 bases not matched to a gene. The CDR3 contains 14 residues. CDR3: CSADSGGMNTEAFF. In DNA form, the CDR3 reads TGCAGTGCGGATTCAGGGGGTATGAACACTGAAGCTTTCTTT.

This clonotype was counted between two and nine times. The rearrangement joins TRBV7-8 to TRBJ1-2, with D uncertain. The CDR3 is 14 residues long. With 1 base removed from V and 0 bases from J, the gap between germline ends came to 6 bases. The germline V gene has CDR1 SGHVS and CDR2 FQNEAQ. CDR3 DNA: TGTGCCAGCAGCTTAGAACGCTCTAACTATGGCTACACCTTC. It translates to CASSLERSNYGYTF.

V is TRBV6-1 and J is TRBJ1-6; 9 nucleotides agree with TRBD1. Per germline, CDR1 MNHNS and CDR2 SASEGT. The CDR3 length is 15 residues. The junction had 8 bases not matched to a gene; V was cut back by 4 bases and J by 10 bases. The chain's CDR3 is CASSARDRENSPLHF. For the CDR3, the DNA is TGTGCCAGCAGTGCCCGGGACAGGGAAAACTCACCCCTCCACTTT.

The rearrangement links TRBV2 to TRBJ1-5; 7 positions match TRBD1. Per the germline V gene, CDR1 is SNHLY and CDR2 is FYNNEI. V dropped 7 bases and J dropped 4; count of bases not matched to a gene: 7. The CDR3 has 14 amino acids. CDR3 amino acids: CASNDRDLNQPQHF. CDR3 DNA: TGTGCCAGCAATGACAGGGACCTGAATCAGCCCCAGCATTTT.

This clonotype was recorded once. This chain connects TRBV7-8 to TRBJ1-5; the D gene is possibly TRBD1 (6 bases). The germline gives CDR1 SGHVS, CDR2 FQNEAQ. This CDR3 has 19 amino acids. Trimming removed 4 bases at V and 4 bases at J, with 26 bases between. The CDR3 loop is CASSSVLAGAQRGNQPQHF. DNA of the CDR3: TGTGCCAGCAGCTCGGTGTTGGCAGGGGCCCAAAGGGGGAATCAGCCCCAGCATTTT. The full variable domain, in which reference TRBV7-8 and TRBJ1-5 provide the parts outside the CDR3, is GAGVSQSPRYKVAKRGQDVALRCDPISGHVSLFWYQQALGQGPEFLTYFQNEAQLDKSGLPSDRFFAERPEGSVSTLKIQRTQQEDSAVYLCASSSVLAGAQRGNQPQHFGDGTRLSIL.

This chain connects TRBV7-7 to TRBJ2-5; 8 positions agree with TRBD2. Trimming removed 2 bases from V and 4 bases from J; junction bases left unmatched: 3. The CDR3 runs 14 residues. The germline V gene encodes CDR1 SSHAT and CDR2 FNYEAQ (reference sequence). The CDR3: CASSLSGGLETQYF. The CDR3 DNA is TGTGCCAGCAGCTTAAGCGGGGGTCTAGAGACCCAGTACTTC.

This clonotype has a single count. The V call is TRBV7-2, the J call TRBJ1-5; unclear D gene. V lost 3 bases, J lost 7 bases, and 10 bases lay in between. CDR3 size: 13 residues. CDR1 SGHTA and CDR2 FQGNSA come from the germline V gene. The CDR3 DNA reads as TGTGCCAGCAGCTTGGGATCGGGGCAGCCCCAGCATTTT. Translation gives CASSLGSGQPQHF.

The chain uses TRBV21-1 and TRBJ2-5; the table assigns TRBD1, which was not confirmed against the DNA. TRBV21-1 is a known pseudogene. The CDR3 totals 16 residues. CDR3: CASSLLRGGRQETQYF. CDR3 bases: TGTGCCAGCAGCCTCTTAAGGGGGGGTCGGCAAGAGACCCAGTACTTC.

The chain links TRBV10-3 to TRBJ1-2, with D uncertain. This CDR3 has 13 amino acids. CDR1 and CDR2 from the germline V gene are ENHRY and SYGVKD. The V end lost 2 bases, the J end lost 4 bases, and 8 bases lay between the germline ends. CDR3 bases: TGTGCCATCAGTGAGAGCCCTTCCTATGGCTACACCTTC. It is translated as CAISESPSYGYTF.

The chain links TRBV19 to TRBJ1-5; TRBD1 aligns across 9 bases. This CDR3 is built from 17 residues. The germline V gene encodes CDR1 LNHDA and CDR2 SQIVND (reference sequence). V trimming: 3 bases; J trimming: 7 bases; junction bases outside the gene matches: 13. CDR3 nucleotide sequence: TGTGCCAGTAGTATGCCGGGGGGGGCGACAGGGGGACAGCCCCAGCATTTT. Amino acid sequence: CASSMPGGATGGQPQHF.